One and the same sample provided the 10 T cell receptor beta chains below, sequenced in a study of regulatory T cells in long-lasting Graves disease. Time point indicated: persistent/refractory GD, antithyroid drugs over 5 years with positive TRAb. PBMC-extracted RNA yielded the TCR library. TCR beta libraries were built with iRepertoire HTBI primers and Arm-PCR of CDR3 regions. Each CDR3 protein gets one entry after TCRdb re-called the multiplex PCR reads with MiXCR. The sample holds around 460,000 distinct CDR3 sequences, about 20% seen once. The sample here was peripheral blood mononuclear cells (PBMCs), taken when the disease was refractory, from a patient treated with antithyroid drugs. All receptors derive from a female donor with Graves disease.

In this sample, this clonotype turned up a few times. The V call is TRBV24-1, the J call TRBJ1-5; D is uncertain. Germline values: CDR1 KGHDR, CDR2 SFDVKD. This CDR3 region has 14 residues. Trimming shortened V by 0 bases and J by 8 bases, and 10 bases separated the two germline ends. CDR3 DNA sequence: TGTGCCACCAGTGATTTGCCGGAGGGAAAGCCCCAGCATTTT. It codes for CATSDLPEGKPQHF.

In this sample, this clonotype turned up many times. The chain is built from TRBV18 and TRBJ2-5; D possibly corresponds to TRBD2 (5 bases). Germline CDR1 KGHSH, CDR2 LQKENI. This CDR3 comprises 15 residues. Trimming took off 4 bases at V and 2 bases at J, with 14 bases between the two ends. DNA for the CDR3: TGTGCCAGCTCACGGGAGACGGGTCCTCAAGAGACCCAGTACTTC. This encodes CASSRETGPQETQYF.

The chain joins TRBV5-5 to TRBJ1-1; D is possibly TRBD1 (6 bases). Germline values: CDR1 SGHKS, CDR2 YYEKEE (reference sequence). V was clipped by 2 bases and J by 4 bases, with 15 bases between them. The CDR3 contains 15 residues. CDR3 DNA sequence: TGTGCCAGCAGCTTAAGCACAGGGACGGGCACTGAAGCTTTCTTT. This sequence encodes CASSLSTGTGTEAFF. The full variable domain, its missing parts supplied by reference TRBV5-5 and TRBJ1-1, is DAGVTQSPTHLIKTRGQQVTLRCSPISGHKSVSWYQQVLGQGPQFIFQYYEKEERGRGNFPDRFSARQFPNYSSELNVNALLLGDSALYLCASSLSTGTGTEAFFGQGTRLTVV.

The chain recombines TRBV20-1 with TRBJ2-5; tentatively, D is TRBD2 (5 bases). The CDR3 has 15 amino acids. Germline CDR1 DFQATT, CDR2 SNEGSKA (reference sequence). V dropped 0 bases and J dropped 2 bases, with 13 bases sitting between them. CDR3 bases: TGCAGTGCTAGAGATGCAGCGAGGGCTCAAGAGACCCAGTACTTC. Translating it yields CSARDAARAQETQYF.

This clonotype was recorded a few times. The chain combines TRBV28 with TRBJ2-7, with D possibly TRBD1 on 6 matching bases. This CDR3 is 13 amino acids long. Between the trimmed V and J ends, which lost 5 bases and 2 bases, there was a span of 10 bases. Germline CDR1 MDHEN, CDR2 SYDVKM. The DNA for the CDR3 is TGTGCCAGCAGTGGGGGCCTAACCTACGAGCAGTACTTC. It encodes CASSGGLTYEQYF.

This chain connects TRBV7-8 to TRBJ2-6; 10 nucleotides align to TRBD1. V trimming: 5 bases; J trimming: 0 bases; junction bases outside the gene matches: 7. This CDR3 is built from 18 residues. In germline, CDR1 is SGHVS, CDR2 FQNEAQ. CDR3 coding DNA: TGTGCCAGCAGCGACTTGACAGGGGGCCTCTCTGGGGCCAACGTCCTGACTTTC. As protein: CASSDLTGGLSGANVLTF.

At least ten counts were recorded for this clonotype. The rearrangement links TRBV29-1 to TRBJ2-5, with 7 bases that match TRBD1. V trimming: 5 bases; J trimming: 5 bases; junction bases outside the gene matches: 5. CDR1 and CDR2 from the germline V gene are SQVTM and ANQGSEA. This CDR3 has 12 amino acids. CDR3 protein: CSVPTGEETQYF. CDR3 sequence (DNA): TGCAGCGTTCCCACAGGGGAGGAGACCCAGTACTTC. The whole variable domain, filled in from reference TRBV29-1 and TRBJ2-5, reads SAVISQKPSRDICQRGTSLTIQCQVDSQVTMMFWYRQQPGQSLTLIATANQGSEATYESGFVIDKFPISRPNLTFSTLTVSNMSPEDSSIYLCSVPTGEETQYFGPGTRLLVL.

This clonotype was seen a few times. The V gene is TRBV20-1, the J gene TRBJ2-2, with 8 bases lining up with TRBD2. This CDR3 spans 14 amino acids. CDR1 is DFQATT and CDR2 is SNEGSKA in the germline V gene (reference sequence). V trimming: 2 bases; J trimming: 7 bases; junction bases outside the gene matches: 6. The CDR3 DNA reads as TGCAGTGCTAGATCCGGGACTAGGCTCGGGGAGCTGTTTTTT. As protein: CSARSGTRLGELFF.

This clonotype was counted many times. The chain uses TRBV6-5 and TRBJ1-1, with a possible D match to TRBD1 (5 bases). The germline V gene has CDR1 MNHEY and CDR2 SVGAGI. The V end lost 2 bases, the J end lost 1 base, and 8 bases lay between the germline ends. The CDR3 length is 14 residues. The CDR3 loop is CASSYGQGNTEAFF. CDR3 DNA: TGTGCCAGCAGTTACGGCCAGGGGAACACTGAAGCTTTCTTT.

This clonotype has ten or more counts. The V call is TRBV27, the J call TRBJ1-6; D is uncertain. The germline gives CDR1 MNHEY, CDR2 SMNVEV (reference sequence). Trimming removed 3 bases from V and 3 bases from J, with 6 bases in between. This CDR3 has 14 amino acids. The CDR3 DNA is TGTGCCAGCAGTTTCACAGTCTATAATTCACCCCTCCACTTT. Amino acids: CASSFTVYNSPLHF.